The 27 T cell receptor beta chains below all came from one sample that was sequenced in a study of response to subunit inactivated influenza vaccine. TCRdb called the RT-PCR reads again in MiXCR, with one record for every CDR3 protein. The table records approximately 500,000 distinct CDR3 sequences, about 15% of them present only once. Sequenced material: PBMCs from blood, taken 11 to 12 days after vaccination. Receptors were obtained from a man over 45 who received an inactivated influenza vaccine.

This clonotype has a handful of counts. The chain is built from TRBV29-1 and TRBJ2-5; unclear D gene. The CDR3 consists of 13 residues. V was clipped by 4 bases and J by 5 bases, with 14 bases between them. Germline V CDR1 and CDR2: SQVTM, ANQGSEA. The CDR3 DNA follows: TGCAGCGTTGTGGTTCAGGCTGGGGAGACCCAGTACTTC. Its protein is CSVVVQAGETQYF.

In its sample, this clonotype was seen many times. The CDR3 region is CASSQEWGAREKLFF. The CDR3 bases are TGCGCCAGCAGCCAAGAATGGGGGGCGAGGGAAAAACTGTTTTTT. This sequence joins TRBV4-3 and TRBJ1-4, with D possibly TRBD1 on 6 matching bases. The V gene's germline CDR1 is LGHNA and CDR2 YSLEER. The CDR3 covers 15 residues. Between the trimmed V and J ends, which lost 0 bases and 8 bases, there was a span of 13 bases.

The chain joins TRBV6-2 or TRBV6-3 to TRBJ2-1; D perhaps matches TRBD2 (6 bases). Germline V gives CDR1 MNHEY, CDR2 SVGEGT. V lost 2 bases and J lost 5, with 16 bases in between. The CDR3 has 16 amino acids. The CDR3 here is CASSYGRGPVHNEQFF. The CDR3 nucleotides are TGTGCCAGCAGTTACGGGCGGGGTCCGGTCCACAATGAGCAGTTCTTC.

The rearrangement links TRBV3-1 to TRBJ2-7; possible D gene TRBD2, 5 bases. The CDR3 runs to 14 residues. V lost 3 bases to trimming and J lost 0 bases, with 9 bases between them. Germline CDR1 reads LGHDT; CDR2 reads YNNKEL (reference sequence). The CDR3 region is CASSHQRTSYEQYF. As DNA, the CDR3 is TGTGCCAGCAGCCACCAGCGGACCTCCTACGAGCAGTACTTC.

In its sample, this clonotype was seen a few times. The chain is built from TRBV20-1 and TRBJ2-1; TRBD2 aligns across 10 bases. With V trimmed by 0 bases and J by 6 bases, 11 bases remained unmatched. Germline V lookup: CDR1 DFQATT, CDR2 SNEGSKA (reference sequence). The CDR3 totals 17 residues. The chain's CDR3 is CSARDPRGAGGSNEQFF. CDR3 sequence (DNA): TGCAGTGCTAGAGATCCTAGGGGAGCGGGAGGGTCCAATGAGCAGTTCTTC.

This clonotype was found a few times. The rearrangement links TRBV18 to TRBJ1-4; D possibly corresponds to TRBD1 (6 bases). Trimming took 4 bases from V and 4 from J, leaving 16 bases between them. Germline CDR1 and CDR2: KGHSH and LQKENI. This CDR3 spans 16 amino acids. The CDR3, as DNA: TGTGCCAGCTCACGAAACTCGGGACACCTTAATGAAAAACTGTTTTTT. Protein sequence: CASSRNSGHLNEKLFF.

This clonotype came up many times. The chain's CDR3 is CSTDGSSTDTQYF. The CDR3 nucleotides are TGCAGCACCGACGGCTCTAGCACAGATACGCAGTATTTT. The chain recombines TRBV29-1 with TRBJ2-3; no clear D. The CDR3 totals 13 residues. Deletions cut 8 bases from V and 0 bases from J, with 12 bases between. The germline V gene has CDR1 SQVTM and CDR2 ANQGSEA.

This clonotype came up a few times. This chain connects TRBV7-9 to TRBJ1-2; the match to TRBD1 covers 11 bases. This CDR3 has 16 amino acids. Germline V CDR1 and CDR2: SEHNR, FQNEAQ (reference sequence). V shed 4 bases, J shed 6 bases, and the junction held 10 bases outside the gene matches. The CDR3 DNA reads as TGTGCCAGCAGCTCCGGGACAGGGGGTATGTTCGATGGCTACACCTTC. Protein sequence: CASSSGTGGMFDGYTF.

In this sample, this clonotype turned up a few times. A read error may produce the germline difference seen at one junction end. The DNA for the CDR3 is TGTGCCAGCAGCTTGCTACTAAGCGGGGGACGAGAGACCCAGCACTTC. This gives the protein CASSLLLSGGRETQHF. V is TRBV5-5 and J is TRBJ2-5; 8 bases line up with TRBD2. Germline CDR1 SGHKS, CDR2 YYEKEE (reference sequence). The CDR3 runs to 16 residues.

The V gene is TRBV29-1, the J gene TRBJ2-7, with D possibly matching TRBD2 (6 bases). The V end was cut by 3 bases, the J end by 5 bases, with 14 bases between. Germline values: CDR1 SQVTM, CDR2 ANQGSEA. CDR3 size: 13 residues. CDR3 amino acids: CSVDTGVWNEQYF. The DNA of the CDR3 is TGCAGCGTTGATACGGGAGTCTGGAACGAGCAGTACTTC.

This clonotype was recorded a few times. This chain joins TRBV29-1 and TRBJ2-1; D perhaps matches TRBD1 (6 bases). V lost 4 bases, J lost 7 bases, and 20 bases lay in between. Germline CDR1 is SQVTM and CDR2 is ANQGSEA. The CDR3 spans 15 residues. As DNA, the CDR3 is TGCAGCGTTGTGGGACACAGGAGACGACCGAATGAGCAGTTCTTC. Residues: CSVVGHRRRPNEQFF.

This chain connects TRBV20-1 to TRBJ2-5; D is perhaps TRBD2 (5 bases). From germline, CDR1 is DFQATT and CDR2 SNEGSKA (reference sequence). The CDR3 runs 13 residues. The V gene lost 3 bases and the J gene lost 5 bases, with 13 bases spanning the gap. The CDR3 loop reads CSASGKERETQYF. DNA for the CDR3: TGCAGTGCTAGCGGGAAGGAACGTGAGACCCAGTACTTC.

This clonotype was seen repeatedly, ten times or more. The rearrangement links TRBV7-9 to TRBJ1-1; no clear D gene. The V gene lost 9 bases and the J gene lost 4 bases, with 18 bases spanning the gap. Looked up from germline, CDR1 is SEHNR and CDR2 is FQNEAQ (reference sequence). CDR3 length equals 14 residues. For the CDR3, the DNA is TGTGCCAGTCAGAGCTTGGGCAGCATCACTGAAGCTTTCTTT. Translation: CASQSLGSITEAFF.

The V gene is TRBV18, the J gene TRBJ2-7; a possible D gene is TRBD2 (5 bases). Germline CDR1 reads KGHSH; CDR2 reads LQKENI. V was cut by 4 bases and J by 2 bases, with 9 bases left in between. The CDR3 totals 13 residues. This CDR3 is CASSRESAYEQYF. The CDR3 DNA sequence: TGTGCCAGCTCACGGGAGTCCGCCTACGAGCAGTACTTC. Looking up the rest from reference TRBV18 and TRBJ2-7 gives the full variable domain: NAGVMQNPRHLVRRRGQEARLRCSPMKGHSHVYWYRQLPEEGLKFMVYLQKENIIDESGMPKERFSAEFPKEGPSILRIQQVVRGDSAAYFCASSRESAYEQYFGPGTRLTVT.

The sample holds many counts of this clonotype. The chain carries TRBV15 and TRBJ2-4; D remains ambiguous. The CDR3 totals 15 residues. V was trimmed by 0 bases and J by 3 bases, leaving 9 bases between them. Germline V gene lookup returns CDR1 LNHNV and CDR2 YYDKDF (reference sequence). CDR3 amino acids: CATSRDTEVKNIQYF. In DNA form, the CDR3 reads TGTGCCACCAGCAGAGATACAGAAGTCAAAAACATTCAGTACTTC.

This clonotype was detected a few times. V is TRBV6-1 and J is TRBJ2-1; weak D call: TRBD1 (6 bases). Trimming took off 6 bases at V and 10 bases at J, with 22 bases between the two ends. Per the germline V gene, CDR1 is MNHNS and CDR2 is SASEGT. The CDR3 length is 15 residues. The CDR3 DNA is TGTGCCAGCAGCCCCAGAAATACAGGGAAGGGAGAGCAGTTCTTC. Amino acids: CASSPRNTGKGEQFF.

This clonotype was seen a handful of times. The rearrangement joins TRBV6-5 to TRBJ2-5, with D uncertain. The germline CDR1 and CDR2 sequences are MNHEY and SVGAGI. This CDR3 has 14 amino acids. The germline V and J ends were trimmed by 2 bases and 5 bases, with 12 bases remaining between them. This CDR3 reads CASSYPAHGETQYF. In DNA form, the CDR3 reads TGTGCCAGCAGTTACCCCGCTCATGGGGAGACCCAGTACTTC.

In DNA form, the CDR3 reads TGTGCCAGCAGTTACTCGATGGGACCCACTGAAGCTTTCTTT. It specifies CASSYSMGPTEAFF. V is TRBV6-5 and J is TRBJ1-1, with a weak D call TRBD1 (5 bases). The CDR3 covers 14 residues. Germline assignment: CDR1 MNHEY and CDR2 SVGAGI. V shed 0 bases and J shed 4 bases, with 9 bases lying between them.

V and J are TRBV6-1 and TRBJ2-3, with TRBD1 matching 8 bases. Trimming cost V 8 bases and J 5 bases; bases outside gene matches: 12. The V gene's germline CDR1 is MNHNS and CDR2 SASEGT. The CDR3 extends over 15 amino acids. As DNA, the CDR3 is TGTGCCAGCCGGTCCGACAGGGGTTACGGAGATACGCAGTATTTT. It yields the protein CASRSDRGYGDTQYF.

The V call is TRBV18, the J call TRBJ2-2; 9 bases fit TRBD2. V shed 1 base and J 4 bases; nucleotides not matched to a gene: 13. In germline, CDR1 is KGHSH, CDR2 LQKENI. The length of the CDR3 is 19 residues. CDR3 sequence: CASSPRVLAGDTPTGELFF. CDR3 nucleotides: TGTGCCAGCTCACCACGTGTACTAGCGGGTGACACTCCCACCGGGGAGCTGTTTTTT.

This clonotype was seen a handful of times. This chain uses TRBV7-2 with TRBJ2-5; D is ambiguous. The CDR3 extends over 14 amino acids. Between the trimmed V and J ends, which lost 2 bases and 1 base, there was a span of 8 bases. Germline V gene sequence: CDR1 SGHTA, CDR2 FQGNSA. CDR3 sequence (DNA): TGTGCCAGCAGCTTACAGGTCTCCCAAGAGACCCAGTACTTC. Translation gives CASSLQVSQETQYF. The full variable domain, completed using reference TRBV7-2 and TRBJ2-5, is GAGVSQSPSNKVTEKGKDVELRCDPISGHTALYWYRQSLGQGLEFLIYFQGNSAPDKSGLPSDRFSAERTGGSVSTLTIQRTQQEDSAVYLCASSLQVSQETQYFGPGTRLLVL.

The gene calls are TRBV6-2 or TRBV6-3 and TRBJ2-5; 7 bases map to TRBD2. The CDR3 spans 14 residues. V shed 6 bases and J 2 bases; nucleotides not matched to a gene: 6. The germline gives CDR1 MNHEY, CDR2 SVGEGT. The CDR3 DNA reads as TGTGCCAGCAGCGACGGGGGGTTACAAGAGACCCAGTACTTC. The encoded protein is CASSDGGLQETQYF.

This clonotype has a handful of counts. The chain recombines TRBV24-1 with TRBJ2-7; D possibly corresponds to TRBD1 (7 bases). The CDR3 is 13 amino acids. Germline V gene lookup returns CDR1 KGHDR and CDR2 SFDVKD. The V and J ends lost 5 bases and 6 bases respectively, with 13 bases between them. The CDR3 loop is CATSASGGLEQYF. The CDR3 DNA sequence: TGTGCCACCAGTGCGTCAGGGGGGCTCGAGCAGTACTTC.

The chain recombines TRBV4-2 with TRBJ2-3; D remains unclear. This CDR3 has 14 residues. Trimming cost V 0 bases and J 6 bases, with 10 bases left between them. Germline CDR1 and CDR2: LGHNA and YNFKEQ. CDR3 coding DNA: TGTGCCAGCAGCCAAGAAGCTAACCGGGATACGCAGTATTTT. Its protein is CASSQEANRDTQYF.

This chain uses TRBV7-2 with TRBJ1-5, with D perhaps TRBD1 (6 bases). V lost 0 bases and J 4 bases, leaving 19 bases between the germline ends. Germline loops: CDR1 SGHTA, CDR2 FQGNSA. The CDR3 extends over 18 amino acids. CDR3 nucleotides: TGTGCCAGCAGCTTAGCTACTTTCGGGACAAAATTTAATCAGCCCCAGCATTTT. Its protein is CASSLATFGTKFNQPQHF.

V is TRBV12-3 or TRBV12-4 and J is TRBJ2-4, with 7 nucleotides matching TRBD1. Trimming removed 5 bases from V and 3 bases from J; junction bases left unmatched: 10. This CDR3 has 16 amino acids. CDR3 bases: TGTGCCAGCAGTGTTACAGGGGCCTCTGACAAAAACATTCAGTACTTC. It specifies CASSVTGASDKNIQYF.

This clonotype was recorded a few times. The CDR3 nucleotides read TGTGCCAGCAGCCCCCCGGACAGGGTGTACGAGCAGTACTTC. Amino acid sequence: CASSPPDRVYEQYF. This rearrangement joins TRBV7-9 to TRBJ2-7; 8 bases line up with TRBD1. V shed 5 bases, J shed 4 bases, and the junction held 7 bases outside the gene matches. The CDR3 consists of 14 residues. Germline CDR1 reads SEHNR; CDR2 reads FQNEAQ (reference sequence).